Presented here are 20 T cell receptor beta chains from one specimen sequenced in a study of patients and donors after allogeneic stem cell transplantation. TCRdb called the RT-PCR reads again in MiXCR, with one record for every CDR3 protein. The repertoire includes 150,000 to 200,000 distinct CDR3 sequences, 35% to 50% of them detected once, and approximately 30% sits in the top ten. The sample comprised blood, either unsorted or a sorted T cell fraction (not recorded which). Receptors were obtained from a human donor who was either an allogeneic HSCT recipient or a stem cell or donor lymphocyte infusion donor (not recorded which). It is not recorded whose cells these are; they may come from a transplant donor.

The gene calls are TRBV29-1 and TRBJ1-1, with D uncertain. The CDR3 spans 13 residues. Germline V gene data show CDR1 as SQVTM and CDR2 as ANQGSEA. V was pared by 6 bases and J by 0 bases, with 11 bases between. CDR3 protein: CSVVTVLNTEAFF. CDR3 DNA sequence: TGCAGCGTAGTCACAGTCCTGAACACTGAAGCTTTCTTT.

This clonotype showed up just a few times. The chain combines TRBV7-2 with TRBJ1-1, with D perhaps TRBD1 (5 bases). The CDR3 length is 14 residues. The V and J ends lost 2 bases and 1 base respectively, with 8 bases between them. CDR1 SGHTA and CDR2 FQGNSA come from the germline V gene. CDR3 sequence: CASSLRGRNTEAFF. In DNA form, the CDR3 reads TGTGCCAGCAGCTTACGGGGGAGGAACACTGAAGCTTTCTTT.

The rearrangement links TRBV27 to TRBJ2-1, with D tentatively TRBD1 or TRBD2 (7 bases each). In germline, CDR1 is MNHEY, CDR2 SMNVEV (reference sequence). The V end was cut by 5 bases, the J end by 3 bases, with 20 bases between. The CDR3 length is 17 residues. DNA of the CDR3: TGTGCCAGCAGTCCGCCCAGGGGGGGGAGGGGCTACAATGAGCAGTTCTTC. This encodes CASSPPRGGRGYNEQFF.

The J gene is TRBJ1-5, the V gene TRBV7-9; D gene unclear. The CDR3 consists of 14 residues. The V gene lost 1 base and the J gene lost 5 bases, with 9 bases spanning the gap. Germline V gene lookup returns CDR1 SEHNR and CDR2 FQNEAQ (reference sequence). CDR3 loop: CASSLGGRDQPQHF. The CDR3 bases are TGTGCCAGCAGCTTAGGAGGGAGGGATCAGCCCCAGCATTTT. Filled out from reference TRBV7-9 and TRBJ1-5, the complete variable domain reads DTGVSQNPRHKITKRGQNVTFRCDPISEHNRLYWYRQTLGQGPEFLTYFQNEAQLEKSRLLSDRFSAERPKGSFSTLEIQRTEQGDSAMYLCASSLGGRDQPQHFGDGTRLSIL.

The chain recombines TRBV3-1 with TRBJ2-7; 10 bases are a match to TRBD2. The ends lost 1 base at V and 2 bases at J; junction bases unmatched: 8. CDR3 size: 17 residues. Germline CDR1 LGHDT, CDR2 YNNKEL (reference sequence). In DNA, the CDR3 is TGTGCCAGCAGCCAAGGTGGTAGCGGGAGGTCGACCTACGAGCAGTACTTC. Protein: CASSQGGSGRSTYEQYF.

CDR3 bases: TGTGCCAGCAGCTGGCTGGGACCTTTCTCTGGAAACACCATATATTTT. This encodes CASSWLGPFSGNTIYF. The V and J genes are TRBV7-9 and TRBJ1-3; a possible D gene is TRBD1 (5 bases). Trimming cost V 4 bases and J 0 bases, with 13 bases left between them. This CDR3 has 16 amino acids. Germline V gene sequence: CDR1 SEHNR, CDR2 FQNEAQ (reference sequence).

CDR3 sequence reads: CASSYRERGSSYNEQFF. CDR3 nucleotides: TGTGCCAGCAGTTACCGCGAGCGGGGTAGCTCCTACAATGAGCAGTTCTTC. The gene calls are TRBV6-5 and TRBJ2-1, with 7 nucleotides matching TRBD2. Trimming took 2 bases from V and 0 from J; bases not matched to a gene: 7. This CDR3 comprises 17 residues. Germline CDR1 MNHEY, CDR2 SVGAGI.

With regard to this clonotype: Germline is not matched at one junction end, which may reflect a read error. CDR3 sequence: CASRPGTSSSEQYF. CDR3 in DNA: TGTGCCAGCAGACCCGGGACAAGCTCCTCCGAGCAGTACTTC. This chain links TRBV27 with TRBJ2-7; a weak D match, TRBD1 (6 bases). Germline V gene sequence: CDR1 MNHEY, CDR2 SMNVEV (reference sequence). CDR3 length: 14 amino acids.

The CDR3 coding sequence is TGTGCCAGCAGTGTTGGGAGGTTACCTACCTACGAGCAGTACTTC. Translated, it gives CASSVGRLPTYEQYF. This sequence joins TRBV6-1 and TRBJ2-7; tentative D call: TRBD2 (6 bases). Germline assignment: CDR1 MNHNS and CDR2 SASEGT. The CDR3 is made up of 15 amino acids. The germline V and J ends were trimmed by 4 bases and 2 bases, with 15 bases remaining between them.

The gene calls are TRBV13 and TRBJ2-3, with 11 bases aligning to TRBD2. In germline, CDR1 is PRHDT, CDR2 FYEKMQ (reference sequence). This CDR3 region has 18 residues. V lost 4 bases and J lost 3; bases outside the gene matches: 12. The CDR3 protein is CASSSKTTSGERTDTQYF. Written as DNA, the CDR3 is TGTGCCAGCAGCTCAAAAACGACTAGCGGGGAAAGGACAGATACGCAGTATTTT.

The CDR3 nucleotides are TGTGCCAGCAGTGAAGTGGCCGGTCCGGGGAACGAGCAGTACTTC. As protein: CASSEVAGPGNEQYF. The chain employs TRBV2 and TRBJ2-7; possible D gene TRBD2, 5 bases. The CDR3 runs to 15 residues. V dropped 1 base and J dropped 5 bases, with 15 bases sitting between them. The germline CDR1 and CDR2 sequences are SNHLY and FYNNEI.

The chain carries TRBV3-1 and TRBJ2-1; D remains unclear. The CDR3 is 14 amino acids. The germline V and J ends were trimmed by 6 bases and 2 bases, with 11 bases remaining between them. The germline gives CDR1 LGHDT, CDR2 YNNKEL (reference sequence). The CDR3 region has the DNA TGTGCCAGCAGTCCTTACGTAGCCTACAATGAGCAGTTCTTC. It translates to CASSPYVAYNEQFF.

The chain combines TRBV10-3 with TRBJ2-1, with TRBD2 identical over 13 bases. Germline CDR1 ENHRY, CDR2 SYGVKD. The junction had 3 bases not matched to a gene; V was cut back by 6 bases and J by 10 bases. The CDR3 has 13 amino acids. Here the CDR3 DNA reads TGTGCCATCAGCGGACTAGCGGGAGAGGAGCAGTTCTTC. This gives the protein CAISGLAGEEQFF.

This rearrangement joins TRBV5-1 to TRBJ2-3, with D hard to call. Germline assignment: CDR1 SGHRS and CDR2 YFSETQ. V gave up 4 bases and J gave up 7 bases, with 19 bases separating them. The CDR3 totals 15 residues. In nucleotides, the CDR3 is TGCGCCAGCAGCCCAAACCAGCCGGGTGGGCATACGCAGTATTTT. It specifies CASSPNQPGGHTQYF.

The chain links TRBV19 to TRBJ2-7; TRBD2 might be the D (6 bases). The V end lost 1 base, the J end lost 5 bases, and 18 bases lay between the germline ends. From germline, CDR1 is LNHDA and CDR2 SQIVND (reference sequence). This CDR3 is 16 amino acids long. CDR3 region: CASSIGAGQGKDEQYF. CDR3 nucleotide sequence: TGTGCCAGTAGTATAGGCGCGGGGCAGGGAAAGGACGAGCAGTACTTC.

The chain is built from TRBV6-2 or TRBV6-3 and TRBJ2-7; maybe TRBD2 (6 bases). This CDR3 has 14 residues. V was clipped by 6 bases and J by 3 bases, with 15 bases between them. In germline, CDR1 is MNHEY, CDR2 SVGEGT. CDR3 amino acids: CASRLRDRGYEQYF. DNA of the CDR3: TGTGCCAGCAGGCTGCGGGATAGAGGCTACGAGCAGTACTTC.

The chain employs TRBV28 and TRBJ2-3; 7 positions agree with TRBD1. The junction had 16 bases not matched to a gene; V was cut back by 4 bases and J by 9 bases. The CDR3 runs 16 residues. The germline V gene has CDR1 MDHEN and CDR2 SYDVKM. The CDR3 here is CASSSSFTGQNPTQYF. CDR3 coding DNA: TGTGCCAGCAGTTCCTCCTTCACGGGACAGAACCCGACGCAGTATTTT.

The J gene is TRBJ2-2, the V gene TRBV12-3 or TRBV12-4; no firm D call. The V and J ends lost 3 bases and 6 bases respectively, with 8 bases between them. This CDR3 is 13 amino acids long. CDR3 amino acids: CASSLVPSGELFF. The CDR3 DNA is TGTGCCAGCAGTTTGGTGCCCTCCGGGGAGCTGTTTTTT.

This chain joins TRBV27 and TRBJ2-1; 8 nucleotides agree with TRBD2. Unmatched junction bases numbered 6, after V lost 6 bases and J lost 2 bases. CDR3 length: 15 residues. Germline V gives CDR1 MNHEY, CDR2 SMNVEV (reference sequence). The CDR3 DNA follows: TGTGCCAGCAGCTCCCAAGCGGGAGCCTACAATGAGCAGTTCTTC. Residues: CASSSQAGAYNEQFF.

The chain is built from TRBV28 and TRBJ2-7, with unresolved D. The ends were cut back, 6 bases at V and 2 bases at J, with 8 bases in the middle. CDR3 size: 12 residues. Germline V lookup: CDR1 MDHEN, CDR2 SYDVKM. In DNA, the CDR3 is TGTGCCAGCAGCATTGACCCCTACGAGCAGTACTTC. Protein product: CASSIDPYEQYF.